Included here is one TCR beta chain sequence, with context. The data stem from a study of OX40 agonist ivuxolimab in advanced cancers. The CDR3 length is 15 residues. Germline V lookup: CDR1 SEHNR, CDR2 FQNEAQ (reference sequence). V lost 5 bases, J lost 5 bases, and 7 bases stayed unmatched. Assay used: immunoSEQ multiplex PCR; TCRdb lists only in-frame clones, some missing. The sample carries fewer than 45,000 clones, 84% recorded once. The TCR was taken from an adult with an advanced solid tumor such as melanoma, head and neck, liver or kidney cancer. Sequencing was performed on CD4+ or CD8+ T cells sorted from blood, taken in a trial of the OX40 agonist ivuxolimab. The chain carries TRBV7-9 and TRBJ1-5, with TRBD1 matching over 9 bases. In DNA, the CDR3 is TGTGCCAGCAGCAAGGGACAGGGAGAGGATCAGCCCCAGCATTTT. This codes for CASSKGQGEDQPQHF.